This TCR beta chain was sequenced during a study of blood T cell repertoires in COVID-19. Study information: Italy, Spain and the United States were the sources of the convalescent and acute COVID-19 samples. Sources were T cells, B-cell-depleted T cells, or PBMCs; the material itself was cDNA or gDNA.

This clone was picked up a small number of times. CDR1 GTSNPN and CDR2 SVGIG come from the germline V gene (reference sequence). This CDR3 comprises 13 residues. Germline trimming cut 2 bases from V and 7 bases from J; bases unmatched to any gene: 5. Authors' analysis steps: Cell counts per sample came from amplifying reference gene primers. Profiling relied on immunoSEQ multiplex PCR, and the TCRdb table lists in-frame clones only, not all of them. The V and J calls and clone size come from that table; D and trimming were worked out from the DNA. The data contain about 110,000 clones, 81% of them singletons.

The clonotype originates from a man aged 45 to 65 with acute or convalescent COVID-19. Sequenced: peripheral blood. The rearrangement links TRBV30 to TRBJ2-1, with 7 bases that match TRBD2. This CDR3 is CAWSYAGVNEQFF. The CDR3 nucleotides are TGTGCCTGGAGTTACGCGGGGGTTAATGAGCAGTTCTTC.